These 3 T cell receptor beta chains were sequenced from one sample in a study of cytomegalovirus exposure and HLA in healthy donors. Measured with immunoSEQ multiplex PCR; TCRdb has only the in-frame clones, and not every one. The sample includes 300,000 or so clones, roughly 87% of them seen just once. Sequencing was performed on PBMCs. The source is a man aged 25-45 years in good health and CMV-seronegative.

V and J are TRBV30 and TRBJ1-5; D might be TRBD1 (6 bases). CDR1 and CDR2 (germline): GTSNPN, SVGIG (reference sequence). V was pared by 1 base and J by 5 bases, with 18 bases between. The length of the CDR3 is 16 residues. The CDR3 sequence is CAWSDVRIQGHQPQHF. The DNA for the CDR3 is TGTGCCTGGAGTGACGTACGTATTCAGGGGCATCAGCCCCAGCATTTT. Full variable domain (missing parts from reference TRBV30 and TRBJ1-5): SQTIHQWPATLVQPVGSPLSLECTVEGTSNPNLYWYRQAAGRGLQLLFYSVGIGQISSEVPQNLSASRPQDRQFILSSKKLLLSDSGFYLCAWSDVRIQGHQPQHFGDGTRLSIL.

The chain employs TRBV5-6 and TRBJ2-1; tentatively, D is TRBD1 (6 bases). The CDR3 length is 15 residues. Trimming cost V 2 bases and J 1 base, with 10 bases left between them. Germline V lookup: CDR1 SGHDT, CDR2 YYEEEE. Written as DNA, the CDR3 is TGTGCCAGCAGCTTCCCGGACAGATCCTACAATGAGCAGTTCTTC. It encodes CASSFPDRSYNEQFF.

The chain uses TRBV6-1 and TRBJ1-1, with TRBD1 matching 7 bases. The CDR3 is 13 residues long. Unmatched junction bases numbered 6, after V lost 6 bases and J lost 5 bases. The V gene's germline CDR1 is MNHNS and CDR2 SASEGT. CDR3 protein: CASRTGQGTEAFF. CDR3 coding DNA: TGTGCCAGCAGGACAGGGCAAGGTACTGAAGCTTTCTTT.